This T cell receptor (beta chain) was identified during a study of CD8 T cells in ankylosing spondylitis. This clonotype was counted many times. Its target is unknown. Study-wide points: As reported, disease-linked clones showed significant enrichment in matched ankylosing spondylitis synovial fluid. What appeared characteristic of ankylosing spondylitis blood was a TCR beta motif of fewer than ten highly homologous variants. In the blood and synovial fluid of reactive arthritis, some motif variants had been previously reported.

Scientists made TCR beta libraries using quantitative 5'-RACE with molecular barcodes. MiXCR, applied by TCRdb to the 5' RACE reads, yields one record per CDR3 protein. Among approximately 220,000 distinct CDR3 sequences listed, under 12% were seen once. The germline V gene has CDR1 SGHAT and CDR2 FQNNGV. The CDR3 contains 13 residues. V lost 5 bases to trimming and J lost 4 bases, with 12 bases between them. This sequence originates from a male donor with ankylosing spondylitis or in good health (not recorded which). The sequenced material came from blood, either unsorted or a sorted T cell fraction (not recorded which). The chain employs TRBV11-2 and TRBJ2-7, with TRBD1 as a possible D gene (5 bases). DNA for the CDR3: TGTGCCAGCAGCCCCTTCTCAGGGTACGAGCAGTACTTC. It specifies CASSPFSGYEQYF.